This record concerns one TCR beta chain sequence. What it binds is not known. This entry is derived from a study of cytomegalovirus exposure and HLA in healthy donors. Study-level information: About 85 million unique TCRs from HLA-typed donors were held in an early release of data.

Researchers ran the PCR with 60 Vbeta and 13 Jbeta primers. The table came from immunoSEQ multiplex PCR; TCRdb's copy has only in-frame clones and leaves some out. This table holds approximately 150,000 clones, approximately 80% found once. The germline V gene encodes CDR1 MDHEN and CDR2 SYDVKM. This CDR3 has 14 amino acids. The trim removed 5 bases at V and 3 bases at J, leaving 6 bases unmatched. Each of the donors was a healthy bone marrow donor. Study-level points and caveats: Follow-up analysis seemed to connect common viral pathogens with several of the most significant clusters identified. 164 TCR beta chains were listed as cytomegalovirus-associated.

V and J are TRBV28 and TRBJ2-7; 8 nucleotides agree with TRBD2. This clonotype was obtained from a man in his forties in good health and CMV-seronegative. Sample: PBMCs. The CDR3 DNA reads TGTGCCAGCAGTAAGAGCGGGAGAAACTACGAGCAGTACTTC. Translating gives CASSKSGRNYEQYF.